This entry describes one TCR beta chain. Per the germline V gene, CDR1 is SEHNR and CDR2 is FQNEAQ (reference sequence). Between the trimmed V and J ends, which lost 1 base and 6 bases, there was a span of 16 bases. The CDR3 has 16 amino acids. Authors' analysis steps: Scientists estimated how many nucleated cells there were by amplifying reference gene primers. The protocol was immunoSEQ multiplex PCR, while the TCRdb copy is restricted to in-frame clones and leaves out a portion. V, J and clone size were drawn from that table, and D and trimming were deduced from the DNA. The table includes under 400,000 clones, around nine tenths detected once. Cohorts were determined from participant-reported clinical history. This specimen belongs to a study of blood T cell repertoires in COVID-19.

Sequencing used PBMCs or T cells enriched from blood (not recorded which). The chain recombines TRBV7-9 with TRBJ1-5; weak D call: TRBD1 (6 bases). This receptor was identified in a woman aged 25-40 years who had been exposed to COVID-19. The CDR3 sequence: CASSLGGPGVSQPQHF. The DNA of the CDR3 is TGTGCCAGCAGCTTAGGTGGGCCAGGGGTCAGTCAGCCCCAGCATTTT.